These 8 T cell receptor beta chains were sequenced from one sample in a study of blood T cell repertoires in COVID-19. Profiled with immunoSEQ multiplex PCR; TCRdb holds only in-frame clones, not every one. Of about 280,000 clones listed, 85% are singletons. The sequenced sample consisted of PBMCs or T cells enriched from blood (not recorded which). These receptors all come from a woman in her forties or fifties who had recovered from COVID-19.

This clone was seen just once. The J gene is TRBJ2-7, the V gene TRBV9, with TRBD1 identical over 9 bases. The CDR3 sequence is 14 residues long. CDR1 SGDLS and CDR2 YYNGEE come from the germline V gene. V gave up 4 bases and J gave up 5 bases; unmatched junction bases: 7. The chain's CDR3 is CASSPPGQGHEQYF. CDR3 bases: TGTGCCAGCAGCCCGCCGGGACAGGGCCACGAGCAGTACTTC.

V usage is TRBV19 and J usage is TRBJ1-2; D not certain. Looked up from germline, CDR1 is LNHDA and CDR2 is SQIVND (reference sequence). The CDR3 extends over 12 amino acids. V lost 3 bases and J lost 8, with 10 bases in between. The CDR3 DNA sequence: TGTGCCAGTAGTATTGGGCAGAGAGGCTACACCTTC. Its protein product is CASSIGQRGYTF.

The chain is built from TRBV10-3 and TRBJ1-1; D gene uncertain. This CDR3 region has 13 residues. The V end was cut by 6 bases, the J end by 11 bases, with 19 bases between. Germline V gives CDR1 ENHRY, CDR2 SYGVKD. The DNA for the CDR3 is TGTGCCATCAGCCCCAATTTGGGAAGGAGGGCTTTCTTT. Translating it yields CAISPNLGRRAFF.

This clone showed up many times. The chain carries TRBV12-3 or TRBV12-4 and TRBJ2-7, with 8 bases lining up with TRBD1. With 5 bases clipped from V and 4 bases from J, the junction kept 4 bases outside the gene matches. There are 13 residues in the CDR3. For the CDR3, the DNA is TGTGCCAGCAGTCGGACAGGGTGGTACGAGCAGTACTTC. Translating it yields CASSRTGWYEQYF.

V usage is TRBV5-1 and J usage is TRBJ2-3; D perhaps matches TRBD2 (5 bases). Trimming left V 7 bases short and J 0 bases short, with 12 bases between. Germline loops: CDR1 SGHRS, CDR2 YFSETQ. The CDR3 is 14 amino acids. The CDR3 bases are TGCGCCAGCGGAGGACTTCCTAGCACAGATACGCAGTATTTT. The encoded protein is CASGGLPSTDTQYF.

The CDR3 nucleotides read TGTGCCACCAAGTTGGTGGGCCCAAGAGGGGGCCCTCCTAACTATGGCTACACCTTC. It encodes CATKLVGPRGGPPNYGYTF. The chain employs TRBV19 and TRBJ1-2; 7 bases agree with TRBD1. Trimming at V came to 10 bases and at J to 0 bases, leaving 23 bases not matched to a gene. CDR3 size: 19 residues. Germline CDR1 is LNHDA and CDR2 is SQIVND (reference sequence).

The CDR3 DNA sequence: TGTGCCAGCATGAGGAATGAAAAACTGTTTTTT. This encodes CASMRNEKLFF. This chain joins TRBV28 and TRBJ1-4, with D unclear. The V and J ends lost 7 bases and 5 bases respectively, with 5 bases between them. This CDR3 has 11 amino acids. The germline V gene encodes CDR1 MDHEN and CDR2 SYDVKM.

The CDR3 nucleotides are TGCAGCGTTGGTGTTATCACTGAAGCTTTCTTT. Amino acids: CSVGVITEAFF. The chain has TRBV29-1 and TRBJ1-1; D remains ambiguous. Per germline, CDR1 SQVTM and CDR2 ANQGSEA. This CDR3 comprises 11 residues. Trimming pared 4 bases from V and 4 bases from J, leaving 7 bases between.